A selection of T cell receptor beta chains follows, all from one sample in a study of T cells expressing NK-cell markers. TCRdb reworked the 5' RACE reads into one entry per CDR3 protein, no DNA. The sample has a few hundred thousand distinct CDR3 sequences, and its top ten clones hold 4% to 6.5%. Material: blood T cells: a sorted CD56 or NKG2C T cell subset, CD4+ or CD8+ T cells, or bulk PBMC T cells (not recorded which). Receptors originate from a man aged 18 to 69 in good health. Both conserved end residues are part of each CDR3. Not all rows give a size; the values are once, few, many and, for expanded clones, a class.

clone size	V gene	J gene	CDR3 length	CDR3 protein
.	TRBV6-5	TRBJ1-2	14	CASSYRDTNYGYTF
.	TRBV4-1	TRBJ2-7	14	CASSHPVRGPEQYF
.	TRBV2	TRBJ1-4	14	CASRKDGFNEKLFF
.	TRBV20-1	TRBJ2-3	15	CSARMRGGPLDTQYF
.	TRBV9	TRBJ1-2	14	CASSARAAVYGYTF
.	TRBV18	TRBJ1-6	14	CASSPDRPNSPLHF
.	TRBV5-1	TRBJ2-1	16	CASSLSPLAGVNEQFF
.	TRBV20-1	TRBJ2-7	13	CSADRGRSYEQYF
.	TRBV2	TRBJ2-2	14	CASSGTLVVGELFF
.	TRBV6-2/TRBV6-3	TRBJ2-2	15	CASSSAGLQGGELFF
.	TRBV5-1	TRBJ2-7	14	CASNQGGNSYEQYF
.	TRBV25-1	TRBJ2-1	18	CASKGGGLAGGRLGEQFF
.	TRBV28	TRBJ2-3	19	CASSPPPGGGRTSTDTQYF
.	TRBV27	TRBJ1-5	14	CASSTGGSNQPQHF
.	TRBV28	TRBJ1-2	12	CASSLGANGYTF
.	TRBV14	TRBJ2-2	15	CASRGGQGRTGELFF
.	TRBV7-9	TRBJ2-3	15	CASSLAGGRKDTQYF
.	TRBV18	TRBJ2-2	14	CASSRPLHSGELFF
.	TRBV5-5	TRBJ2-1	16	CASSLAGKPRHNEQFF
.	TRBV5-1	TRBJ2-5	15	CASSPGTGIATTQYF
.	TRBV7-8	TRBJ2-5	16	CASSRRGRGIQETQYF
.	TRBV5-1	TRBJ1-1	14	CASSQGAVITEAFF
.	TRBV11-2	TRBJ2-3	12	CASSLTQIQQYF
.	TRBV15	TRBJ2-5	15	CATSRDRPSRETQYF
.	TRBV2	TRBJ2-7	13	CASGDGLAGVRYF
.	TRBV7-7	TRBJ2-1	16	CASSQRQGAAYNEQFF
.	TRBV20-1	TRBJ2-7	13	CSAQGVGVYEQYF
.	TRBV29-1	TRBJ1-2	13	CSARRELNYGYTF
.	TRBV20-1	TRBJ2-3	14	CSARFLSGPDTQYF
.	TRBV7-9	TRBJ2-7	14	CASSYTQTLYEQYF
.	TRBV28	TRBJ2-1	15	CASSSPRGSYNEQFF
.	TRBV14	TRBJ1-2	12	CASSQWDSLYTF
medium-sized	TRBV5-1	TRBJ2-1	14	CASSAGQPHNEQFF
.	TRBV29-1	TRBJ1-1	14	CSATRQGLGTEAFF
.	TRBV7-9	TRBJ2-2	11	CASTPPPELFF
.	TRBV6-5	TRBJ2-7	16	CASSYEMATALYEQYF
.	TRBV19	TRBJ1-2	14	CASSIRVSNYGYTF
.	TRBV12-3/TRBV12-4	TRBJ2-6	15	CASSFWRPGANVLTF
.	TRBV20-1	TRBJ2-7	14	CSARSRGGTYEQYF
.	TRBV30	TRBJ2-5	11	CAWSVLETQYF
.	TRBV6-1	TRBJ1-6	16	CASSEAPNRRGSPLHF
.	TRBV2	TRBJ1-3	15	CASRAGQYSGNTIYF
.	TRBV30	TRBJ2-1	16	CAWSVQPAGSYNEQFF
.	TRBV27	TRBJ1-1	15	CASRSYRGRSTEAFF
.	TRBV7-3	TRBJ2-1	16	CASSRSGGGGMAEQFF
.	TRBV6-5	TRBJ1-4	15	CASSNRQGGFEKLFF
.	TRBV12-3/TRBV12-4	TRBJ2-1	11	CASSATGEQFF
.	TRBV19	TRBJ2-2	20	CASSRLGTGAHLGNTGELFF
.	TRBV7-9	TRBJ2-7	14	CASSLGGGTDEQYF
.	TRBV7-3	TRBJ1-6	16	CASSLRATGANSPLHF
.	TRBV3-1	TRBJ2-7	11	CASSLSTSWYF
.	TRBV12-3/TRBV12-4	TRBJ2-2	14	CASRYDIHTGELFF
.	TRBV15	TRBJ2-3	14	CATSRENSAGTQYF
.	TRBV2	TRBJ1-5	14	CASSAGRDVQPQHF
.	TRBV5-1	TRBJ2-1	13	CASSLQGAAGQFF